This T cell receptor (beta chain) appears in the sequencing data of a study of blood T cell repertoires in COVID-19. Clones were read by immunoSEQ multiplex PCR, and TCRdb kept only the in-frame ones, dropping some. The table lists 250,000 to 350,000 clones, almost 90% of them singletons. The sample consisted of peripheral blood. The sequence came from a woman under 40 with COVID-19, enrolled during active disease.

The CDR3 sequence: CASSQSAGGYEQYF. The CDR3 nucleotides are TGCGCCAGCAGCCAATCGGCAGGGGGTTACGAGCAGTACTTC. The chain joins TRBV4-3 to TRBJ2-7, with 7 bases matching TRBD1. Germline assignment: CDR1 LGHNA and CDR2 YSLEER. V lost 2 bases, J lost 4 bases, and 5 bases stayed unmatched. This CDR3 is built from 14 residues.